A single sample is the source of the 21 T cell receptor beta chains below, sequenced in a study of cytomegalovirus exposure and HLA in healthy donors. The PCR ran on 60 Vbeta and 13 Jbeta primers. Sequencing was performed with immunoSEQ multiplex PCR; in TCRdb, only in-frame clones are kept and a portion is missing. Altogether 110,000 to 150,000 clones are present, roughly 73% being singletons, with the ten largest covering around 14%. The specimen was PBMCs. The receptor source for this set is a human donor in good health.

The chain employs TRBV9 and TRBJ2-5, with a weak D call TRBD2 (6 bases). In germline, CDR1 is SGDLS, CDR2 YYNGEE. The CDR3 totals 13 residues. V gave up 3 bases and J gave up 4 bases, with 10 bases separating them. The CDR3 is CASSEAGRETQYF. The CDR3 coding sequence is TGTGCCAGCAGCGAGGCGGGGAGAGAGACCCAGTACTTC.

The V and J genes are TRBV25-1 and TRBJ2-5; tentatively, D is TRBD2 (7 bases). From germline, CDR1 is MGHDK and CDR2 SYGVNS. Trimming left V 3 bases short and J 7 bases short, with 15 bases between. The length of the CDR3 is 14 residues. CDR3 sequence (DNA): TGTGCCAGCAGTGAGGGGGGGGCGTGGGGGACCCAGTACTTC. Translating gives CASSEGGAWGTQYF.

This clone was counted between two and nine times. The rearrangement uses TRBV6-1 and TRBJ2-7, with D maybe TRBD1 (6 bases). CDR1 is MNHNS and CDR2 is SASEGT in the germline V gene. V lost 6 bases, J lost 2 bases, and 11 bases lay in between. The CDR3 is 13 amino acids. CDR3 in DNA: TGTGCCAGCAGCCACAGGGTAACCTACGAGCAGTACTTC. This gives the protein CASSHRVTYEQYF.

This clone was recorded only once. The chain links TRBV11-3 to TRBJ1-1, with no clear D. The germline CDR1 and CDR2 sequences are SGHNT and YENEEA. The V end was cut by 4 bases, the J end by 4 bases, with 10 bases between. The CDR3 extends over 13 amino acids. CDR3 coding DNA: TGTGCCAGCAGCTCCCTGACTGGCACTGAAGCTTTCTTT. Translated: CASSSLTGTEAFF.

V usage is TRBV5-5 and J usage is TRBJ1-2, with TRBD1 matching over 7 bases. From germline, CDR1 is SGHKS and CDR2 YYEKEE (reference sequence). V was pared by 0 bases and J by 0 bases, with 2 bases of the junction left unmatched. The CDR3 is 15 residues long. The CDR3 loop is CASSLEGAANYGYTF. In DNA, the CDR3 is TGTGCCAGCAGCTTGGAGGGGGCAGCTAACTATGGCTACACCTTC.

The chain links TRBV19 to TRBJ1-5, with TRBD1 matching over 12 bases. The ends lost 1 base at V and 6 bases at J; junction bases unmatched: 1. The CDR3 covers 15 residues. Germline V lookup: CDR1 LNHDA, CDR2 SQIVND (reference sequence). CDR3 coding DNA: TGTGCCAGTAGTATAGTGGGACAGGGGGCTCAGCCCCAGCATTTT. The encoded protein is CASSIVGQGAQPQHF.

This chain links TRBV7-9 with TRBJ2-3; 12 bases match TRBD2. Germline V gene data show CDR1 as SEHNR and CDR2 as FQNEAQ (reference sequence). The CDR3 is made up of 16 amino acids. After removal of 5 bases from V and 2 bases from J, the junction contained 5 bases not matched to a gene. Here the CDR3 reads CASSPRTSGVTDTQYF. The CDR3 coding sequence is TGTGCCAGCAGCCCCCGGACTAGCGGGGTCACAGATACGCAGTATTTT.

As DNA, the CDR3 is TGTGCCAGTAGTATAGGTGGGACAGGCTCATACGCTTTCTTT. Encoded protein: CASSIGGTGSYAFF. The chain is built from TRBV19 and TRBJ1-1; 8 bases match TRBD1. The CDR3 runs 14 residues. The V gene end was trimmed by 1 base and the J gene end by 11 bases; junction bases not matched to a gene: 9. The germline V gene has CDR1 LNHDA and CDR2 SQIVND (reference sequence).

This chain uses TRBV19 with TRBJ2-5; 13 nucleotides match TRBD2. The CDR3 has 14 residues. The V gene's germline CDR1 is LNHDA and CDR2 SQIVND (reference sequence). The ends lost 8 bases at V and 4 bases at J; junction bases unmatched: 4. The CDR3 nucleotides are TGTGCCAGTGGGACTAGCGGGAACCCAGAGACCCAGTACTTC. As protein: CASGTSGNPETQYF.

CDR3 DNA: TGCGCCAGCAGCCAAGACGGGGGGGGCGCGAACACTGAAGCTTTCTTT. Protein product: CASSQDGGGANTEAFF. The rearrangement joins TRBV4-1 to TRBJ1-1; D is possibly TRBD1 (6 bases). V dropped 0 bases and J dropped 1 base, with 12 bases sitting between them. The CDR3 runs 16 residues. Looked up from germline, CDR1 is MGHRA and CDR2 is YSYEKL.

This clone has a handful of counts. V usage is TRBV7-9 and J usage is TRBJ1-2; 9 bases line up with TRBD1. CDR3 length equals 15 residues. Trimming at V came to 4 bases and at J to 3 bases, leaving 6 bases not matched to a gene. Germline CDR1 and CDR2: SEHNR and FQNEAQ (reference sequence). CDR3 region: CASSSKQGADYGYTF. CDR3 coding DNA: TGTGCCAGCAGCTCGAAACAGGGGGCTGACTATGGCTACACCTTC.

V usage is TRBV28 and J usage is TRBJ2-7; D perhaps matches TRBD1 (6 bases). Between the trimmed V and J ends, which lost 7 bases and 5 bases, there was a span of 12 bases. There are 12 residues in the CDR3. CDR1 and CDR2 (germline): MDHEN, SYDVKM. The CDR3 DNA reads TGTGCCAGCAAGCAGGGGATACACGAGCAGTACTTC. Amino acid sequence: CASKQGIHEQYF. The variable domain in full, completed from reference TRBV28 and TRBJ2-7, reads DVKVTQSSRYLVKRTGEKVFLECVQDMDHENMFWYRQDPGLGLRLIYFSYDVKMKEKGDIPEGYSVSREKKERFSLILESASTNQTSMYLCASKQGIHEQYFGPGTRLTVT.

This clone was counted only a few times. This chain connects TRBV5-5 to TRBJ2-1; 8 nucleotides agree with TRBD2. The ends lost 4 bases at V and 6 bases at J; junction bases unmatched: 6. The CDR3 has 14 amino acids. Germline V gives CDR1 SGHKS, CDR2 YYEKEE (reference sequence). This CDR3 reads CASSPWTSSNEQFF. CDR3 sequence (DNA): TGTGCCAGCAGCCCATGGACTAGCTCCAATGAGCAGTTCTTC.

The V and J genes are TRBV6-5 and TRBJ1-1; D gene uncertain. In germline, CDR1 is MNHEY, CDR2 SVGAGI. There are 15 residues in the CDR3. The germline V and J ends were trimmed by 5 bases and 0 bases, with 13 bases remaining between them. The CDR3 reads CASSPTRGLNTEAFF. DNA of the CDR3: TGTGCCAGCAGTCCCACTCGTGGTCTGAACACTGAAGCTTTCTTT.

J is TRBJ2-2 and V is TRBV5-1; tentative D call: TRBD1 (5 bases). The ends were cut back, 2 bases at V and 4 bases at J, with 12 bases in the middle. There are 15 residues in the CDR3. CDR1 is SGHRS and CDR2 is YFSETQ in the germline V gene. CDR3 amino acids: CASSLSQGGTGELFF. CDR3 coding DNA: TGCGCCAGCAGCTTATCGCAGGGTGGCACCGGGGAGCTGTTTTTT.

The rearrangement joins TRBV7-9 to TRBJ2-1; 12 bases map to TRBD1. The CDR3 consists of 15 residues. Unmatched junction bases numbered 5, after V lost 5 bases and J lost 6 bases. Germline-derived CDR1 and CDR2 are SEHNR and FQNEAQ (reference sequence). The CDR3 region has the DNA TGTGCCAGCAGCCCCCGGGACAGGGGGCCCAATGAGCAGTTCTTC. Translating it yields CASSPRDRGPNEQFF.

The V and J genes are TRBV6-1 and TRBJ1-5; the D gene is possibly TRBD1 (5 bases). The CDR3 covers 13 residues. The V gene lost 6 bases and the J gene lost 3 bases, with 9 bases spanning the gap. Germline CDR1 is MNHNS and CDR2 is SASEGT. For the CDR3, the DNA is TGTGCCAGCAGAGACAGCTACAATCAGCCCCAGCATTTT. Translating it yields CASRDSYNQPQHF.

J is TRBJ2-5 and V is TRBV18; 15 nucleotides match TRBD2. The length of the CDR3 is 19 residues. CDR1 and CDR2 from the germline V gene are KGHSH and LQKENI. Losses at the gene ends were 0 bases for V and 4 bases for J; bases not matched to a gene: 9. The CDR3 nucleotides read TGTGCCAGCTCACCACCGGGGACTAGCGGGAGGAAGAGACGAGAGACCCAGTACTTC. This translates into CASSPPGTSGRKRRETQYF.

The CDR3 region has the DNA TGCGCCAGCAGCCCGACCACAACAGGGGGAAAGGGCGGCTACACCTTC. This encodes CASSPTTTGGKGGYTF. This chain joins TRBV5-1 and TRBJ1-2, with TRBD1 matching over 8 bases. With V trimmed by 4 bases and J by 8 bases, 16 bases remained unmatched. CDR1 and CDR2 from the germline V gene are SGHRS and YFSETQ. The CDR3 is 16 amino acids.

J is TRBJ2-2 and V is TRBV13; the match to TRBD2 covers 9 bases. The germline CDR1 and CDR2 sequences are PRHDT and FYEKMQ (reference sequence). This CDR3 spans 17 amino acids. J lost 5 bases, V lost 0 bases, and 7 bases had no gene match. The CDR3 reads CASSLGHTSGLTGELFF. The CDR3 DNA is TGTGCCAGCAGCTTAGGCCACACTAGCGGGCTTACCGGGGAGCTGTTTTTT.

On this clone: A read error may account for a junction end that differs from germline. Other DNA sequences in the same sample also yield this CDR3. The gene calls are TRBV4-1 and TRBJ2-5, with 7 positions matching TRBD1. The CDR3 is 14 amino acids. Germline loops: CDR1 MGHRA, CDR2 YSYEKL. The CDR3 reads CASSQGQGRETQYF. DNA for the CDR3: TGCGCCAGCAGCCAAGGACAGGGCCGAGAGACCCAATACTTC.